This TCR beta chain was obtained from a study of blood T cells in healthy people across ages. Alongside a J-beta primer mix, a sample-barcoded 5' primer served in a second PCR lasting roughly 6 to 11 cycles. TCRdb recomputed calls from the 5' RACE reads with MiXCR, one row per CDR3 protein. The sample holds over 1.5 million distinct CDR3 sequences, about 50% seen once. Study-level points and caveats: TCR beta diversity tracked closely with naive T cell percentage.

In terms of origin and age, donors were healthy Caucasian individuals from Russia aged roughly 6 to 95. Collection of around 10 milliliters of peripheral blood was performed for each donor. V was pared by 7 bases and J by 3 bases, with 13 bases between. This CDR3 contains 13 residues. The germline gives CDR1 MDHEN, CDR2 SYDVKM. This clonotype turned up a few times. The antigen is unknown. The chain combines TRBV28 with TRBJ2-7; a weak D match, TRBD2 (6 bases). This sequence was found in a woman in her 40s in good health. Source material: blood. The CDR3 DNA follows: TGTGCCAGCACCCCCGGACTATACTACGAGCAGTACTTC. This sequence encodes CASTPGLYYEQYF.